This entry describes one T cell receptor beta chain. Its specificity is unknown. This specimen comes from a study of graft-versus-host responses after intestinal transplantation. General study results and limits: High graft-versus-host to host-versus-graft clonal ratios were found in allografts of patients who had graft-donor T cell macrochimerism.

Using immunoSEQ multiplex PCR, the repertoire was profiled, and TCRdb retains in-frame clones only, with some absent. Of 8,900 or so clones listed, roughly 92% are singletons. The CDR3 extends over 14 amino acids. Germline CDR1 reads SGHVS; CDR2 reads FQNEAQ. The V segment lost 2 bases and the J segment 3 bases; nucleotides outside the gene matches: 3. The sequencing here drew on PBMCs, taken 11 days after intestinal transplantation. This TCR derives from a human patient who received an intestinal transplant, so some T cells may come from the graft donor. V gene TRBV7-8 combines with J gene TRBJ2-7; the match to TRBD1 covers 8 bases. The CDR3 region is CASSLHGQGYEQYF. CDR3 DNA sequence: TGTGCCAGCAGCTTACACGGACAGGGCTACGAGCAGTACTTC.